These 25 T cell receptor beta chains share one sample of origin, sequenced in a study of T cell repertoires in cytomegalovirus infection. TCRdb redid the calling of the reads with MiXCR, one entry per CDR3 protein. The sample carries 100,000 or so distinct CDR3 sequences, more than 20% recorded once. The specimen was CD8+ T cells from PBMCs. All receptors derive from a human donor in good health (CMV status not recorded). Some clones in this sample may be carry-over from other donors' samples.

The chain combines TRBV6-2 or TRBV6-3 with TRBJ1-5; no clear D gene. The germline V gene has CDR1 MNHEY and CDR2 SVGEGT. Trimming took 0 bases from V and 7 from J, leaving 13 bases between them. The CDR3 contains 15 residues. CDR3 in amino acids: CASSYSGGRIQPQHF. DNA for the CDR3: TGTGCCAGCAGTTACTCGGGCGGGAGGATCCAGCCCCAGCATTTT.

This clonotype occurred once. The chain joins TRBV11-2 to TRBJ1-3; 10 bases map to TRBD1. CDR1 is SGHAT, CDR2 FQNNGV, per germline. J lost 0 bases, V lost 5 bases, and 7 bases had no gene match. This CDR3 contains 17 residues. DNA for the CDR3: TGTGCCAGCAGCCCGAGGACAGGGGGATCCTCTGGAAACACCATATATTTT. It encodes CASSPRTGGSSGNTIYF.

This clonotype was detected only a few times. The chain joins TRBV11-2 to TRBJ2-7; 7 bases are a match to TRBD1. The CDR3 is made up of 15 amino acids. V was pared by 1 base and J by 3 bases, with 6 bases of the junction left unmatched. The germline gives CDR1 SGHAT, CDR2 FQNNGV. This CDR3 is CASSLGAGQDYEQYF. CDR3 in DNA: TGTGCCAGCAGCTTAGGTGCCGGACAGGACTACGAGCAGTACTTC.

This clonotype has at least ten counts. The V gene is TRBV7-8, the J gene TRBJ2-5; the match to TRBD2 covers 9 bases. Losses at the gene ends were 4 bases for V and 5 bases for J; bases not matched to a gene: 8. CDR1 and CDR2 from the germline V gene are SGHVS and FQNEAQ. There are 15 residues in the CDR3. The CDR3 coding sequence is TGTGCCAGCAGCTCGACTAGCGGAGGGTGGGAGACCCAGTACTTC. Protein: CASSSTSGGWETQYF.

This chain uses TRBV20-1 with TRBJ2-4; the match to TRBD2 covers 8 bases. There are 15 residues in the CDR3. Germline lookup yields CDR1 DFQATT and CDR2 SNEGSKA (reference sequence). The ends lost 0 bases at V and 7 bases at J; junction bases unmatched: 8. Here the CDR3 reads CSARDRASGFNIQYF. Written as DNA, the CDR3 is TGCAGTGCTAGAGATCGAGCTAGCGGGTTTAACATTCAGTACTTC.

There are many counts of this clonotype. The chain combines TRBV7-2 with TRBJ2-7, with no clear D. Per the germline V gene, CDR1 is SGHTA and CDR2 is FQGNSA. The V end was cut by 3 bases, the J end by 9 bases, with 18 bases between. The CDR3 has 14 residues. CDR3 nucleotides: TGTGCCAGCAGCTTTATGGGTACCCCCAGAGGGCAGTACTTC. Translated: CASSFMGTPRGQYF.

The table lists this clonotype with a few counts. This chain uses TRBV6-1 with TRBJ2-1; 7 bases are shared with TRBD1. V shed 6 bases and J 7 bases; nucleotides not matched to a gene: 3. This CDR3 is 12 amino acids long. CDR1 and CDR2 from the germline V gene are MNHNS and SASEGT. In DNA form, the CDR3 reads TGTGCCAGCAGACAACAGGGGAATGAGCAGTTCTTC. Translating it yields CASRQQGNEQFF.

The rearrangement joins TRBV7-9 to TRBJ2-1, with TRBD1 as a possible D gene (5 bases). Trimming removed 4 bases at V and 6 bases at J, with 10 bases between. The germline V gene has CDR1 SEHNR and CDR2 FQNEAQ (reference sequence). There are 13 residues in the CDR3. The CDR3: CASSWRQINEQFF. Written as DNA, the CDR3 is TGTGCCAGCAGCTGGAGACAGATCAATGAGCAGTTCTTC.

Concerning this clonotype itself: A much bigger clone sits one base away, suggesting this may be a read error. The chain carries TRBV7-6 and TRBJ2-7; a possible D gene is TRBD2 (6 bases). The CDR3 has 16 residues. V lost 2 bases, J lost 5 bases, and 19 bases lay in between. From germline, CDR1 is SGHVS and CDR2 FNYEAQ. As DNA, the CDR3 is TGTGCCAGCAGCTTATTAGGGGAGGACTCCTTCCACGAGCAGTACTTC. Encoded protein: CASSLLGEDSFHEQYF.

This clonotype was picked up many times. V usage is TRBV28 and J usage is TRBJ2-7; D is perhaps TRBD2 (6 bases). This CDR3 is 16 amino acids long. Germline values: CDR1 MDHEN, CDR2 SYDVKM. V lost 10 bases and J lost 1, with 23 bases in between. CDR3 amino acids: CATSKGVTGLSYEQYF. The DNA of the CDR3 is TGTGCCACCTCGAAAGGAGTGACGGGACTGTCCTACGAGCAGTACTTC. Based on the CDR3 plus reference TRBV28 and TRBJ2-7, the full variable domain is DVKVTQSSRYLVKRTGEKVFLECVQDMDHENMFWYRQDPGLGLRLIYFSYDVKMKEKGDIPEGYSVSREKKERFSLILESASTNQTSMYLCATSKGVTGLSYEQYFGPGTRLTVT.

This clonotype was counted only a few times. V usage is TRBV19 and J usage is TRBJ2-6; the D is unclear. Germline CDR1 reads LNHDA; CDR2 reads SQIVND (reference sequence). CDR3 size: 15 residues. Trimming pared 7 bases from V and 0 bases from J, leaving 10 bases between. The CDR3 bases are TGTGCCAGTACCTTACGGGTCTCTGGGGCCAACGTCCTGACTTTC. Amino acid sequence: CASTLRVSGANVLTF.

This rearrangement joins TRBV7-2 to TRBJ2-5; D perhaps matches TRBD2 (6 bases). V lost 2 bases and J lost 5, with 15 bases in between. The CDR3 sequence is 15 residues long. Germline-derived CDR1 and CDR2 are SGHTA and FQGNSA. DNA for the CDR3: TGTGCCAGCAGCTTACCGGGAGTGGCCGTGGAGACCCAGTACTTC. Translating gives CASSLPGVAVETQYF.

There are a few counts of this clonotype. The chain couples TRBV20-1 to TRBJ1-6; no firm D call. Germline lookup yields CDR1 DFQATT and CDR2 SNEGSKA (reference sequence). V was clipped by 4 bases and J by 0 bases, with 13 bases between them. CDR3 size: 16 residues. CDR3 DNA sequence: TGCAGTGCTACTACCGACGGGAGCTCCTATAATTCACCCCTCCACTTT. Amino acid sequence: CSATTDGSSYNSPLHF.

Many counts were recorded for this clonotype. The chain uses TRBV5-8 and TRBJ1-4; the D gene is possibly TRBD1 (5 bases). V shed 4 bases and J shed 0 bases, with 10 bases lying between them. From germline, CDR1 is SGHTS and CDR2 YDEGEE. This CDR3 is built from 15 residues. The CDR3, as DNA: TGTGCCAGCAGCCGTACGACAGCAACTAATGAAAAACTGTTTTTT. Its protein product is CASSRTTATNEKLFF.

The rearrangement joins TRBV20-1 to TRBJ2-7, with TRBD1 matching 7 bases. The junction had 8 bases not matched to a gene; V was cut back by 1 base and J by 2 bases. Germline CDR1 is DFQATT and CDR2 is SNEGSKA (reference sequence). CDR3 length equals 15 residues. In nucleotides, the CDR3 is TGCAGTGCTAGAGGTTCGGCGCAGGGGGCCTACGAGCAGTACTTC. Its protein is CSARGSAQGAYEQYF.

There are a few counts of this clonotype. The CDR3 loop is CASGDPSGSKNEQYF. The CDR3 bases are TGTGCCAGCGGGGACCCCAGCGGGAGTAAGAACGAGCAGTACTTC. The chain combines TRBV6-2 or TRBV6-3 with TRBJ2-7; 8 bases are shared with TRBD2. The CDR3 covers 15 residues. CDR1 MNHEY and CDR2 SVGEGT come from the germline V gene. V shed 8 bases and J 5 bases; nucleotides not matched to a gene: 14.

This clonotype was observed a few times. CDR3 coding DNA: TGCGCCAGCAGCCCAAGTAATGGACAGCAAGAGACCCAGTACTTC. Translating gives CASSPSNGQQETQYF. The V call is TRBV4-3, the J call TRBJ2-5, with D maybe TRBD1 (6 bases). Germline-derived CDR1 and CDR2 are LGHNA and YSLEER. CDR3 length equals 15 residues. V was pared by 4 bases and J by 2 bases, with 14 bases between.

This clonotype was recorded a few times. The chain uses TRBV7-9 and TRBJ2-5; D may be TRBD1 (6 bases). The V end was cut by 4 bases, the J end by 0 bases, with 12 bases between. CDR3 length: 15 amino acids. Germline CDR1 and CDR2: SEHNR and FQNEAQ (reference sequence). In nucleotides, the CDR3 is TGTGCCAGCAGCTCTCGGCAGGGGTACCAAGAGACCCAGTACTTC. Translating it yields CASSSRQGYQETQYF.

This clonotype was seen once. The junction and the germline gene differ at one end; a read error may be behind it. CDR3 DNA: TGCGCCAGCAGCTCCCCCCCGGGGACAGGGAACGCCGGGGAGCTGTTTTTT. Translated: CASSSPPGTGNAGELFF. The chain combines TRBV5-1 with TRBJ2-2; 9 nucleotides agree with TRBD1. The germline CDR1 and CDR2 sequences are SGHRS and YFSETQ. This CDR3 is 17 amino acids long.

This clonotype was seen at least ten times. The chain combines TRBV7-8 with TRBJ2-3; 8 bases match TRBD2. The trim removed 1 base at V and 1 base at J, leaving 4 bases unmatched. Germline assignment: CDR1 SGHVS and CDR2 FQNEAQ. This CDR3 region has 16 residues. The CDR3 nucleotides are TGTGCCAGCAGCTTAGTGAGCGGGAGAGGCACAGATACGCAGTATTTT. Its translation: CASSLVSGRGTDTQYF.

V and J are TRBV28 and TRBJ2-7, with D unclear. From germline, CDR1 is MDHEN and CDR2 SYDVKM. The CDR3 totals 14 residues. The germline V and J ends were trimmed by 6 bases and 0 bases, with 12 bases remaining between them. Here the CDR3 reads CASRQPGSSYEQYF. In nucleotides, the CDR3 is TGTGCCAGCAGACAACCGGGCAGCTCCTACGAGCAGTACTTC.

The V call is TRBV6-2 or TRBV6-3, the J call TRBJ1-5; the match to TRBD1 covers 10 bases. V trimming: 0 bases; J trimming: 8 bases; junction bases outside the gene matches: 1. CDR3 length equals 14 residues. The germline CDR1 and CDR2 sequences are MNHEY and SVGEGT. CDR3 loop: CASSYSGQGKPQHF. DNA for the CDR3: TGTGCCAGCAGTTACTCGGGACAGGGGAAGCCCCAGCATTTT.

This clonotype was observed a few times. The chain combines TRBV11-2 with TRBJ2-5, with TRBD1 matching 10 bases. The CDR3 loop spans 15 amino acids. Trimming at V came to 4 bases and at J to 5 bases, leaving 7 bases not matched to a gene. The germline CDR1 and CDR2 sequences are SGHAT and FQNNGV. CDR3 bases: TGTGCCAGCAGCTCGACAGGGGGCTCCGGGGAGACCCAGTACTTC. Its translation is CASSSTGGSGETQYF.

The V gene is TRBV12-3 or TRBV12-4, the J gene TRBJ2-2; D not certain. V was pared by 11 bases and J by 0 bases, with 13 bases between. CDR3 size: 14 residues. The CDR3 DNA follows: TGTGCCGGCTCCCCGGCAGCGAACACCGGGGAGCTGTTTTTT. Protein sequence: CAGSPAANTGELFF.

This clonotype was detected only a few times. The J gene is TRBJ2-1, the V gene TRBV6-1; no definite D call. Germline V gene sequence: CDR1 MNHNS, CDR2 SASEGT. The CDR3 spans 17 residues. V shed 0 bases and J shed 7 bases, with 19 bases lying between them. CDR3 sequence: CASSEARLSPKDNEQFF. In DNA, the CDR3 is TGTGCCAGCAGTGAAGCGCGATTGTCACCGAAAGATAATGAGCAGTTCTTC.